The 2 T cell receptor beta chains below were found in one sample sequenced in a study of technical replicates of blood from several donors. Measured with immunoSEQ multiplex PCR; TCRdb has only the in-frame clones, and not every one. The data show around 69,000 clones, roughly 90% seen once. Sequencing used PBMCs. The receptor source for this set is a human donor in good health. Some clones in this sample may be carry-over from other donors' samples.

The chain links TRBV7-9 to TRBJ2-5; 12 nucleotides align to TRBD1. The CDR3 has 16 residues. CDR1 and CDR2 (germline): SEHNR, FQNEAQ (reference sequence). V lost 5 bases, J lost 5 bases, and 9 bases stayed unmatched. As DNA, the CDR3 is TGTGCCAGCAGCATGGGGGACAGGGGGCTTGCGGAGACCCAGTACTTC. Its protein is CASSMGDRGLAETQYF.

V and J are TRBV12-5 and TRBJ2-1; tentatively, D is TRBD1 (6 bases). Deletions cut 6 bases from V and 2 bases from J, with 14 bases between. CDR1 is LGHNT, CDR2 FRNRAP, per germline. The CDR3 is 15 residues long. CDR3 DNA sequence: TGTGCTAGTGGGTCCACAGGGAAAACCTACAATGAGCAGTTCTTC. Translating it yields CASGSTGKTYNEQFF.